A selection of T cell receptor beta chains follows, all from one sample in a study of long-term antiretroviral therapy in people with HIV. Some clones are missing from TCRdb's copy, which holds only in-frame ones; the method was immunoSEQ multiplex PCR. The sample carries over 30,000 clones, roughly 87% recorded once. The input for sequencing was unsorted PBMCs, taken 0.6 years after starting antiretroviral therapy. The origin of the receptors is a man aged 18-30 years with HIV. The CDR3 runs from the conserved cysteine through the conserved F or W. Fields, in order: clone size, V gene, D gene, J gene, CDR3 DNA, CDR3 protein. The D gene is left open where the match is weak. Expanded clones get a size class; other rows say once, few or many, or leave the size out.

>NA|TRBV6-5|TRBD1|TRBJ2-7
TGTGCCATCAGCCGCCCGGGACAGCCTACTTACGAGCAGTACTTC
CAISRPGQPTYEQYF
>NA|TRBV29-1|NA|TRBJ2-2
TGCAGCGTTCACAGTCCTGTGAACACCGGGGAGCTGTTTTTT
CSVHSPVNTGELFF
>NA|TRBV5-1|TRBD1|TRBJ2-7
TGCGCCAGCAGCTCCCGGGACAGGGGTATCTACGAGCAGTACTTC
CASSSRDRGIYEQYF
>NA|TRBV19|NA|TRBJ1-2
TGTGCCAGTAGTCAGAAGGGTTCCGCTAACTATGGCTACACCTTC
CASSQKGSANYGYTF
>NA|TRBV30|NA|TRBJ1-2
TGTGCCTGGAACGTGGGGCGTAATGGCTACACCTTC
CAWNVGRNGYTF
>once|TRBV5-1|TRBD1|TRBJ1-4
TGCGCCAGCAGCTTGGGGGACAGCCGGGAAAAACTGTTTTTT
CASSLGDSREKLFF
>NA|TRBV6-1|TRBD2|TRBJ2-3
TGTGCCAGCAGTGGACTAGCGGGAGCAGATACGCAGTATTTT
CASSGLAGADTQYF
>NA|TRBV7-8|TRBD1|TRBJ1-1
TGTGCCAGCAGCTTAACCCTAGACAGGGCGAACACTGAAGCTTTCTTT
CASSLTLDRANTEAFF
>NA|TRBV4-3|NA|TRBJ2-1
TGCGCCAGCAGCCAAGATCTCGAGGTGACCCACTCCTACAATGAGCAGTTCTTC
CASSQDLEVTHSYNEQFF
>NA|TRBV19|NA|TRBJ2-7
TGTGCCAGTAGTATATCACAGAGATCCTACGAGCAGTACTTC
CASSISQRSYEQYF
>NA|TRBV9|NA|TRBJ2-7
TGTGCCAGCAGCGTAGGGGGGGCCTTCTACGAGCAGTACTTC
CASSVGGAFYEQYF
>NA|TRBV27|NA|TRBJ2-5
TGTGCCAGCAGTTTAGGCACGGGACTCCTGTCTTCCTATTACTTC
CASSLGTGLLSSYYF
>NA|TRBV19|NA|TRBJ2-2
TGTGCCAGTAGTAGGCCCAAAGTTTTGGACACCGGGGAGCTGTTTTTT
CASSRPKVLDTGELFF
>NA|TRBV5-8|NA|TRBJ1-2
TGTGCCAGCAGCTTGGACCGAGTAAGCTATGGCTACACCTTC
CASSLDRVSYGYTF
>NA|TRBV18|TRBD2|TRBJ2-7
TGTGCCAGCTCCTTAACAGGGACTAGCGGGGTATACGAGCAGTACTTC
CASSLTGTSGVYEQYF
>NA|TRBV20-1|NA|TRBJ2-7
TGCAGTGCTAGTGATCACAAGCAGTACTTC
CSASDHKQYF
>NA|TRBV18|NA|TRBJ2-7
TGTGCCAGCTCACCACGCGGCAGCCTCTACGAGCAGTACTTC
CASSPRGSLYEQYF